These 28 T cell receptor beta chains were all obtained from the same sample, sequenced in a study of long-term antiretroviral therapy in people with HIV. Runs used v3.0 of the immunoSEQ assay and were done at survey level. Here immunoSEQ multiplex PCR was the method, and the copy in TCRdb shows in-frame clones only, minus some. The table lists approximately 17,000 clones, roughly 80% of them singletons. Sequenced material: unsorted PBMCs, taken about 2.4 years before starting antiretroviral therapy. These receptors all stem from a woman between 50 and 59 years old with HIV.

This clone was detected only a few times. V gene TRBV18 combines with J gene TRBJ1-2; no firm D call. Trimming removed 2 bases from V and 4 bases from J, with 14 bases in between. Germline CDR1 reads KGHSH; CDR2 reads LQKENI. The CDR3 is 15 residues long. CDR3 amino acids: CASSPFQESFYGYTF. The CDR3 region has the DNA TGTGCCAGCTCACCATTTCAAGAGTCCTTCTATGGCTACACCTTC. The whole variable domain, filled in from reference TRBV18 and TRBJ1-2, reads NAGVMQNPRHLVRRRGQEARLRCSPMKGHSHVYWYRQLPEEGLKFMVYLQKENIIDESGMPKERFSAEFPKEGPSILRIQQVVRGDSAAYFCASSPFQESFYGYTFGSGTRLTVV.

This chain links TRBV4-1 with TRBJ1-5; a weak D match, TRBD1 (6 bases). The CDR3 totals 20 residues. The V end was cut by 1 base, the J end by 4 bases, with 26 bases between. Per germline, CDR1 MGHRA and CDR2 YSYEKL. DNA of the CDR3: TGCGCCAGCAGCCAAGTGGGATCAGGGAGAGGGGGGAGTGGGAATCAGCCCCAGCATTTT. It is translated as CASSQVGSGRGGSGNQPQHF.

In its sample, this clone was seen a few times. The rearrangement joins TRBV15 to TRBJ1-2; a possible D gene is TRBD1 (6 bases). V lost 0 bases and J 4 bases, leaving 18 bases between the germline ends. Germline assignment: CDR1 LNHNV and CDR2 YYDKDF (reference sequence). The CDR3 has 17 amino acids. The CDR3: CATSREAQGLYGYGYTF. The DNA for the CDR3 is TGTGCCACCAGCAGAGAGGCACAGGGTCTTTACGGCTATGGCTACACCTTC.

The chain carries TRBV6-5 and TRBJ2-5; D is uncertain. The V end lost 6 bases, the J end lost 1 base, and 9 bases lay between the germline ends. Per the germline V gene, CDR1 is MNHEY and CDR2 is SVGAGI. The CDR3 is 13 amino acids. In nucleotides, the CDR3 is TGTGCCAGCAGGTTGGGGATCCAAGAGACCCAGTACTTC. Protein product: CASRLGIQETQYF.

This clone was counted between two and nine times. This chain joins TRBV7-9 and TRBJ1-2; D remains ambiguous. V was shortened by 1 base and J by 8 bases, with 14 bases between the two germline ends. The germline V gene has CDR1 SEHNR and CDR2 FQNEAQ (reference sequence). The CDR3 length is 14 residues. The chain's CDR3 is CASSLVTPPAGYTF. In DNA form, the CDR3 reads TGTGCCAGCAGCTTAGTAACCCCCCCTGCGGGCTACACCTTC. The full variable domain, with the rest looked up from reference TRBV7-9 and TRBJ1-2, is DTGVSQNPRHKITKRGQNVTFRCDPISEHNRLYWYRQTLGQGPEFLTYFQNEAQLEKSRLLSDRFSAERPKGSFSTLEIQRTEQGDSAMYLCASSLVTPPAGYTFGSGTRLTVV.

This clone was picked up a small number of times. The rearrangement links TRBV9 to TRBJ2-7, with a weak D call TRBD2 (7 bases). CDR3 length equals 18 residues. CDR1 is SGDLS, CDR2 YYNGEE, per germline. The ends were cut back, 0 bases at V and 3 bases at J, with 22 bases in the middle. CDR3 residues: CASSVVGGWTEPNYEQYF. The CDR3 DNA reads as TGTGCCAGCAGCGTAGTGGGGGGGTGGACAGAACCAAACTACGAGCAGTACTTC. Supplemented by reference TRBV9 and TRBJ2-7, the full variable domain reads DSGVTQTPKHLITATGQRVTLRCSPRSGDLSVYWYQQSLDQGLQFLIQYYNGEERAKGNILERFSAQQFPDLHSELNLSSLELGDSALYFCASSVVGGWTEPNYEQYFGPGTRLTVT.

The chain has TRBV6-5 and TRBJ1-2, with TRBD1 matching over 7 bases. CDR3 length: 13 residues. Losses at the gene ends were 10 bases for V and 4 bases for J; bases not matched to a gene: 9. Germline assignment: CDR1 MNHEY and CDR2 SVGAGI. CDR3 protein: CAIRGGVGYGYTF. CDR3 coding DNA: TGTGCCATAAGAGGGGGCGTAGGCTATGGCTACACCTTC.

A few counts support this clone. CDR3 protein: CASGFLRGGQNTGELFF. The CDR3 DNA reads TGTGCTAGTGGTTTCCTCAGGGGGGGCCAAAACACCGGGGAGCTGTTTTTT. This chain connects TRBV12-5 to TRBJ2-2; D possibly matches TRBD1 or TRBD2 (7 bases each). CDR3 length equals 17 residues. Trimming removed 3 bases from V and 2 bases from J, with 16 bases in between. CDR1 is LGHNT, CDR2 FRNRAP, per germline.

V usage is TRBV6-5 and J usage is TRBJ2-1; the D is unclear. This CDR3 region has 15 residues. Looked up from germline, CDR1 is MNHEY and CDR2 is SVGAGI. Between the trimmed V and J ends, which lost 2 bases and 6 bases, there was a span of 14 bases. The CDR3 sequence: CASSYALSFTNEQFF. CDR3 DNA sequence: TGTGCCAGCAGTTACGCGCTATCGTTTACCAATGAGCAGTTCTTC.

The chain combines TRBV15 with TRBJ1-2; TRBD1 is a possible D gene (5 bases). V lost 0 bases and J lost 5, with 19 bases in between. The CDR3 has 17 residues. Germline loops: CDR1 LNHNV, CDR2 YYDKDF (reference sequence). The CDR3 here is CATSRDPSLDRHYGYTF. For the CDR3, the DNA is TGTGCCACCAGCAGAGATCCAAGCCTCGACAGACATTATGGCTACACCTTC.

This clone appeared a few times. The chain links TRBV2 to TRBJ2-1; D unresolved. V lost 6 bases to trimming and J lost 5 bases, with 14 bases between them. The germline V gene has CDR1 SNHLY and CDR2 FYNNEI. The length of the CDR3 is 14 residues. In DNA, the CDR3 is TGTGCCAGCAGCGATTGGTACGACGACAATGAGCAGTTCTTC. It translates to CASSDWYDDNEQFF. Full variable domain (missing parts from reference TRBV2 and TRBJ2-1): EPEVTQTPSHQVTQMGQEVILRCVPISNHLYFYWYRQILGQKVEFLVSFYNNEISEKSEIFDDQFSVERPDGSNFTLKIRSTKLEDSAMYFCASSDWYDDNEQFFGPGTRLTVL.

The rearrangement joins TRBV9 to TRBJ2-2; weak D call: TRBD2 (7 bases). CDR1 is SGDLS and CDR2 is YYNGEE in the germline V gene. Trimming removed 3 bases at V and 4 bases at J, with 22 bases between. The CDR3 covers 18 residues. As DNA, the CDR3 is TGTGCCAGCAGCGCCCACCTCAGGGGAGGGCGGGGCACCGGGGAGCTGTTTTTT. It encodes CASSAHLRGGRGTGELFF.

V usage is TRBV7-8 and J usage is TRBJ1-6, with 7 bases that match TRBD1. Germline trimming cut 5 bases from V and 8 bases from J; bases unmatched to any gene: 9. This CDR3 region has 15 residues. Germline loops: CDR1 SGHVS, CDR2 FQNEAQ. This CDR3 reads CASSPMNRGHSPLHF. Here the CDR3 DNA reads TGTGCCAGCAGCCCTATGAACAGGGGCCATTCACCCCTCCACTTT.

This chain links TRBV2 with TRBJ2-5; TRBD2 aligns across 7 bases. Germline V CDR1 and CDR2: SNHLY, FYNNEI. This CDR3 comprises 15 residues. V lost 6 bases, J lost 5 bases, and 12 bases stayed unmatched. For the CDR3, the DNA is TGTGCCAGCAGAACCGGGACTACACTGGCGGAGACCCAGTACTTC. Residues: CASRTGTTLAETQYF. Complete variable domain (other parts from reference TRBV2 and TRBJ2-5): EPEVTQTPSHQVTQMGQEVILRCVPISNHLYFYWYRQILGQKVEFLVSFYNNEISEKSEIFDDQFSVERPDGSNFTLKIRSTKLEDSAMYFCASRTGTTLAETQYFGPGTRLLVL.

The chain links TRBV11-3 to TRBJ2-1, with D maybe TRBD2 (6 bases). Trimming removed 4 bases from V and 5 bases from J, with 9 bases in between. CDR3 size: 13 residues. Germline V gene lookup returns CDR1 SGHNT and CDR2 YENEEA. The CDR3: CASSSGADNEQFF. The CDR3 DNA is TGTGCCAGCAGCTCGGGAGCTGACAATGAGCAGTTCTTC.

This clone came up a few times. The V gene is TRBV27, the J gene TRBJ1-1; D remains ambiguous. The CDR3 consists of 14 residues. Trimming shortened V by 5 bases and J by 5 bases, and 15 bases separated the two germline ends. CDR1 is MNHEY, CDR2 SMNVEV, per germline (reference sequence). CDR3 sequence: CASSPRALRTEAFF. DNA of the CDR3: TGTGCCAGCAGTCCGCGGGCCTTAAGGACTGAAGCTTTCTTT.

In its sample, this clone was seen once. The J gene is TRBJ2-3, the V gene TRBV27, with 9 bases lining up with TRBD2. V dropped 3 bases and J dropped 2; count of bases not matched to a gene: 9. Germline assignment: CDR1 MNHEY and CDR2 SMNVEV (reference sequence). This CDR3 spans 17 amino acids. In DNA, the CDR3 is TGTGCCAGCAGTTTTATTGGCGGGGGGGCTAACACAGATACGCAGTATTTT. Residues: CASSFIGGGANTDTQYF.

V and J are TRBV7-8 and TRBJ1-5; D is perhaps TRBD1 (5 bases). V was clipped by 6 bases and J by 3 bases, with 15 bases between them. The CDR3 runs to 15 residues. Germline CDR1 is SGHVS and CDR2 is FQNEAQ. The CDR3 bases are TGTGCCAGCAGTTGGAACTCAGGGTCCAATCAGCCCCAGCATTTT. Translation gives CASSWNSGSNQPQHF.

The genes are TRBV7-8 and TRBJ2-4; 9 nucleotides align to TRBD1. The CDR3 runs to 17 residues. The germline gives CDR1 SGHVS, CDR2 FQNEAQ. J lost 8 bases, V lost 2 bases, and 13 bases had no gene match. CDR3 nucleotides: TGTGCCAGCAGCTTACGGATCACCGGGACAGGGTTCGACATTCAGTACTTC. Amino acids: CASSLRITGTGFDIQYF. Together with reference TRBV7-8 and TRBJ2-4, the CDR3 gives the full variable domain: GAGVSQSPRYKVAKRGQDVALRCDPISGHVSLFWYQQALGQGPEFLTYFQNEAQLDKSGLPSDRFFAERPEGSVSTLKIQRTQQEDSAVYLCASSLRITGTGFDIQYFGAGTRLSVL.

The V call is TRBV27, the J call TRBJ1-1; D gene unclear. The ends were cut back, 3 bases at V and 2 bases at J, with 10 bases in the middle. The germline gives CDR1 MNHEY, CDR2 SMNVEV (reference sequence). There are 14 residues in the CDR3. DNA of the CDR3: TGTGCCAGCAGTTTTCGGAGAGACAACACTGAAGCTTTCTTT. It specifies CASSFRRDNTEAFF.

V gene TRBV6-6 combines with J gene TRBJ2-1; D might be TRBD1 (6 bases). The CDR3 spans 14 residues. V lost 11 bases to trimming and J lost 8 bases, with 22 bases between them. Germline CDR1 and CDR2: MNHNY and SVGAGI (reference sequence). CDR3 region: CAAGAGALQHEQFF. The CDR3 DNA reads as TGTGCCGCAGGGGCGGGCGCCCTTCAACATGAGCAGTTCTTC.

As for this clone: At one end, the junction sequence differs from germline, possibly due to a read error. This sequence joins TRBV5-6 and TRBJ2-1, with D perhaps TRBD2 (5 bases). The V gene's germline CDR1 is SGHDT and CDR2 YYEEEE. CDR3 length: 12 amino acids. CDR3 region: CASRLGGGEQFF. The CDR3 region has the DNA TGTGCCAGCAGGTTGGGTGGCGGGGAGCAGTTCTTC.

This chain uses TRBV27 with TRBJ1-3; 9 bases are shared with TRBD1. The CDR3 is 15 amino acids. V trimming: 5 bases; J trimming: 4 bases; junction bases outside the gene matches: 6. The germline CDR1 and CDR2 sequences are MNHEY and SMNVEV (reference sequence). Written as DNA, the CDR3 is TGTGCCAGCAGTCCAGGGACAGGGCGAGGAAACACCATATATTTT. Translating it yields CASSPGTGRGNTIYF.

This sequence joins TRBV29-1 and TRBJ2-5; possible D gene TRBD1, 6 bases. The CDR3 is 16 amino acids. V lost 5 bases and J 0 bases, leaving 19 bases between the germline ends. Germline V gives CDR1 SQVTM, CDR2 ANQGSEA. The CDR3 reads CSVRSVRQANQETQYF. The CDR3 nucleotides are TGCAGCGTTCGATCCGTTAGACAGGCGAACCAAGAGACCCAGTACTTC.

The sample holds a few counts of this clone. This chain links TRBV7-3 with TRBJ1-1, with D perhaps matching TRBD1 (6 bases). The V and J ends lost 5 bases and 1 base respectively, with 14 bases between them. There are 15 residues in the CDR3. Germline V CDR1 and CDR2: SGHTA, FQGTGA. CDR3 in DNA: TGTGCCAGCAGCCAAAATTTGGGACAGAACACTGAAGCTTTCTTT. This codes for CASSQNLGQNTEAFF. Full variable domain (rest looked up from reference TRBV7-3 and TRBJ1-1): GAGVSQTPSNKVTEKGKYVELRCDPISGHTALYWYRQSLGQGPEFLIYFQGTGAADDSGLPNDRFFAVRPEGSVSTLKIQRTERGDSAVYLCASSQNLGQNTEAFFGQGTRLTVV.

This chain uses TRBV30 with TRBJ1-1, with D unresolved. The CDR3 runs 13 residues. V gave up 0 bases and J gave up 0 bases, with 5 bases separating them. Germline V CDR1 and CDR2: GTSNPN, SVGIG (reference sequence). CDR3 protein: CAWSVALNTEAFF. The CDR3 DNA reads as TGTGCCTGGAGTGTCGCCCTGAACACTGAAGCTTTCTTT.

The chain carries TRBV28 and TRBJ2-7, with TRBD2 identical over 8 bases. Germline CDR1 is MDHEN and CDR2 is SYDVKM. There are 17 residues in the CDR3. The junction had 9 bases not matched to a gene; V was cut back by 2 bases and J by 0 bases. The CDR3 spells CASSLRWASGSSYEQYF. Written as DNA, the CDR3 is TGTGCCAGCAGTTTAAGATGGGCTAGCGGGTCCTCCTACGAGCAGTACTTC.

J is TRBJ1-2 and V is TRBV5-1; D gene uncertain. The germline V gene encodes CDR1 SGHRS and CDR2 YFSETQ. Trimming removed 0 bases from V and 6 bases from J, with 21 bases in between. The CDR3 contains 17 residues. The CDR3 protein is CASSLGNKESLVHGYTF. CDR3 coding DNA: TGCGCCAGCAGCTTGGGCAACAAGGAATCTCTAGTCCATGGCTACACCTTC.